Listed below are T cell receptor beta chains from one sample, sequenced in a study of T cell clones after liver transplantation. The data were produced by immunoSEQ multiplex PCR, yet TCRdb's version contains in-frame clones alone and is incomplete. This table has approximately 65,000 clones, roughly 92% appearing once. Source: CD4+ T cells from blood, taken less than 26 months after liver transplant. Receptors originate from a human patient who received a liver transplant. Some of the T cells might come from the graft donor. The conserved cysteine and the conserved F or W are not part of the CDR3 here. Fields, in order: V gene, J gene, CDR3 protein.

TRBV28,TRBJ1-2,ASSTVGGPYGYT
TRBV6-5,TRBJ1-1,ASSYSKNTEAF
TRBV5-1,TRBJ2-5,ASSLTTSGGSETQY
TRBV29-1,TRBJ2-2,SVRASNTGELF
TRBV6-1,TRBJ2-1,ASSVGTSGRRGEQF
TRBV19,TRBJ1-4,ASIDRGLANEKLF
TRBV28,TRBJ1-5,ASSPGSPGNQPQH
TRBV2,TRBJ2-7,ASSGRDGGAYEQY
TRBV11-3,TRBJ2-5,ASSPGATETQY
TRBV7-2,TRBJ2-7,ASSFQAARGTEQY
TRBV15,TRBJ2-2,ATSRAGDTGELF
TRBV5-1,TRBJ1-2,ASSLAGDGYT
TRBV7-2,TRBJ2-7,ASSTLGQGASYEQY
TRBV28,TRBJ2-3,ASQRGAPTDTQY
TRBV7-3,TRBJ2-1,ASSLTIAGGQF
TRBV7-6,TRBJ1-4,ASSARSKLF
TRBV7-9,TRBJ2-6,ASSDSPGSSGANVLT
TRBV30,TRBJ1-2,AWSVRIYGYT
TRBV6-1,TRBJ2-7,ASSLLGEQY
TRBV6-5,TRBJ2-7,ASSAQGSKYEQY
TRBV5-1,TRBJ2-7,ASSLGAGDPYEQY
TRBV19,TRBJ2-4,ASSVQGAWAKNIQY
TRBV7-9,TRBJ2-5,ASSWDRGRETQY
TRBV28,TRBJ1-2,ASSFSRAGYGYT
TRBV14,TRBJ2-7,ASSQEDRVYEQY
TRBV5-1,TRBJ2-3,ASSLGGGPTDTQY
TRBV10-2,TRBJ1-5,ASSASYQPQH
TRBV6-5,TRBJ1-2,ASSYRGGIYGYT
TRBV7-3,TRBJ2-1,ASSLSGDSYNEQF
TRBV9,TRBJ2-5,ASSGGLASTETQY
TRBV2,TRBJ2-1,AATRGVPSYNEQF
TRBV28,TRBJ1-1,ASSLFPTGGQKQNTEAF
TRBV2,TRBJ2-3,ASSDQGTDTQY
TRBV7-6,TRBJ2-2,ASSLVGGETGELF
TRBV5-1,TRBJ2-1,ASSAGQTNEQF
TRBV25-1,TRBJ2-7,ASSGLIVGEQY
TRBV10-3,TRBJ2-1,AISEVRNEQF
TRBV4-3,TRBJ1-1,ASSQDATGGWTEAF
TRBV5-1,TRBJ1-4,ASSQGQVSAGEKLF
TRBV6-5,TRBJ1-3,ASTASGDTIY
TRBV4-2,TRBJ2-1,ASSLDPGQFSYNEQF
TRBV7-2,TRBJ2-3,ASSLGLGTDTQY
TRBV10-3,TRBJ2-1,AISESRTGYNEQF
TRBV11-3,TRBJ2-3,ASSSLAEGEDTQY
TRBV29-1,TRBJ2-3,SVGTDTQY
TRBV28,TRBJ1-2,ASSFHYGYT
TRBV25-1,TRBJ2-1,ASSPPDRSLSYNEQF
TRBV6-1,TRBJ1-5,ASSDRGNQPQH
TRBV7-2,TRBJ2-5,ASSLVGTGGETQY
TRBV2,TRBJ2-2,ASNVVGNTGELF
TRBV7-9,TRBJ1-1,ASRFAGENTEAF
TRBV9,TRBJ2-7,ASSETLDGYEQY
TRBV5-1,TRBJ1-1,ASSPGDPPRGDTEAF
TRBV29-1,TRBJ2-1,SVEQGQGNEQF
TRBV7-3,TRBJ2-7,ASSLTASGILSYEQY
TRBV6-5,TRBJ2-1,ASTLGQGTYNEQF
TRBV6-5,TRBJ2-5,ASSRQGVKETQY
TRBV6-5,TRBJ1-1,ASSIHHPPEAF
TRBV7-2,TRBJ2-5,ASSLKGTSGSETQY
TRBV7-2,TRBJ2-7,ASSLATRSYEQY